Below are 27 T cell receptor beta chains sequenced from a single sample in a study of T cells after yellow fever vaccination. TCRdb itself ran the 5' RACE reads through MiXCR, one entry per CDR3 protein. Of 100,000 to 150,000 distinct CDR3 sequences listed, around 9.8% are singletons. Sequenced here: CD8+ T cells sorted from PBMCs, sampled on the day of the yellow fever booster vaccination. The receptors originated from a man younger than 35 who received the YFV17D yellow fever vaccine.

V and J are TRBV7-9 and TRBJ2-5; D ambiguous. This CDR3 spans 13 amino acids. The V end was cut by 2 bases, the J end by 3 bases, with 7 bases between. Germline V gene lookup returns CDR1 SEHNR and CDR2 FQNEAQ (reference sequence). The CDR3 region has the DNA TGTGCCAGCAGCTTACAGACGGAAGAGACCCAGTACTTC. Translating it yields CASSLQTEETQYF. Complete variable domain (other parts from reference TRBV7-9 and TRBJ2-5): DTGVSQNPRHKITKRGQNVTFRCDPISEHNRLYWYRQTLGQGPEFLTYFQNEAQLEKSRLLSDRFSAERPKGSFSTLEIQRTEQGDSAMYLCASSLQTEETQYFGPGTRLLVL.

CDR3 in amino acids: CASSLGPGEQYF. The CDR3 DNA reads as TGTGCCAGCAGCTTAGGCCCGGGCGAGCAGTACTTC. The rearrangement links TRBV7-9 to TRBJ2-7; D remains ambiguous. The CDR3 runs to 12 residues. The V gene lost 1 base and the J gene lost 6 bases, with 7 bases spanning the gap. Germline V gives CDR1 SEHNR, CDR2 FQNEAQ (reference sequence).

The chain couples TRBV4-2 to TRBJ1-5; unclear D gene. Germline V gene lookup returns CDR1 LGHNA and CDR2 YNFKEQ. This CDR3 spans 13 amino acids. With 0 bases removed from V and 6 bases from J, the gap between germline ends came to 6 bases. The CDR3 reads CASSQEGPQPQHF. The DNA of the CDR3 is TGTGCCAGCAGCCAAGAAGGTCCTCAGCCCCAGCATTTT.

In this sample, this clonotype turned up a few times. The chain carries TRBV7-9 and TRBJ1-1; no reliable D call. With 1 base removed from V and 6 bases from J, the gap between germline ends came to 6 bases. CDR1 and CDR2 from the germline V gene are SEHNR and FQNEAQ (reference sequence). The CDR3 totals 12 residues. The CDR3 sequence: CASSLVGAEAFF. DNA of the CDR3: TGTGCCAGCAGCTTAGTGGGAGCTGAAGCTTTCTTT.

V gene TRBV4-1 combines with J gene TRBJ2-4; 12 nucleotides match TRBD2. CDR1 MGHRA and CDR2 YSYEKL come from the germline V gene. Germline trimming cut 3 bases from V and 4 bases from J; bases unmatched to any gene: 7. The CDR3 consists of 17 residues. The CDR3 protein is CASSHLGLAGGKNIQYF. CDR3 sequence (DNA): TGCGCCAGCAGCCACCTGGGGCTAGCGGGGGGGAAAAACATTCAGTACTTC.

The chain uses TRBV4-2 and TRBJ1-1, with TRBD1 as a possible D gene (6 bases). The CDR3 contains 14 residues. Germline V gives CDR1 LGHNA, CDR2 YNFKEQ. Trimming left V 5 bases short and J 4 bases short, with 14 bases between. The CDR3 sequence is CASSTGPLATEAFF. The CDR3 DNA reads TGTGCCAGCAGCACAGGGCCCCTGGCCACTGAAGCTTTCTTT.

V and J are TRBV5-1 and TRBJ1-1; unclear D gene. V gave up 4 bases and J gave up 3 bases, with 13 bases separating them. Germline lookup yields CDR1 SGHRS and CDR2 YFSETQ. The CDR3 covers 14 residues. In nucleotides, the CDR3 is TGCGCCAGCAGCCACGGAAGGGAAGACACTGAAGCTTTCTTT. It translates to CASSHGREDTEAFF.

This clonotype has more than one count but fewer than ten. This chain uses TRBV28 with TRBJ1-2; 8 bases align to TRBD1. Germline V CDR1 and CDR2: MDHEN, SYDVKM. V lost 6 bases to trimming and J lost 2 bases; unmatched junction nucleotides: 5. The CDR3 totals 14 residues. The CDR3 DNA reads as TGTGCCAGCAGGGCGGGACAGGAGAACTATGGCTACACCTTC. Its protein is CASRAGQENYGYTF.

This clonotype showed up just a few times. This chain uses TRBV20-1 with TRBJ1-5; the D is unclear. The CDR3 has 15 residues. V was trimmed by 2 bases and J by 4 bases, leaving 15 bases between them. The germline V gene has CDR1 DFQATT and CDR2 SNEGSKA (reference sequence). The CDR3 bases are TGCAGTGCTAGACGGGAACGGATGGCAAATCAGCCCCAGCATTTT. Translation gives CSARRERMANQPQHF.

This clonotype was seen a few times. This chain connects TRBV4-3 to TRBJ2-1; D is ambiguous. V gave up 0 bases and J gave up 1 base, with 13 bases separating them. Looked up from germline, CDR1 is LGHNA and CDR2 is YSLEER. This CDR3 is 17 amino acids long. CDR3 bases: TGCGCCAGCAGCCAAGATAGGGATATGGGGTCCTACAATGAGCAGTTCTTC. Translation gives CASSQDRDMGSYNEQFF.

This clonotype was detected a few times. The genes are TRBV6-4 and TRBJ2-5; 8 nucleotides line up with TRBD2. There are 13 residues in the CDR3. Germline CDR1 MRHNA, CDR2 SNTAGT. V was clipped by 6 bases and J by 3 bases; unmatched bases: 3. CDR3 coding DNA: TGTGCCAGCAGCGAGACTAGCGAAGAGACCCAGTACTTC. Translating it yields CASSETSEETQYF.

The table lists this clonotype with a few counts. The rearrangement links TRBV6-2 or TRBV6-3 to TRBJ1-5; no clear D. The ends were cut back, 0 bases at V and 3 bases at J, with 3 bases in the middle. CDR1 and CDR2 from the germline V gene are MNHEY and SVGEGT. CDR3 size: 13 residues. The CDR3 DNA is TGTGCCAGCAGTTACTCGGACAATCAGCCCCAGCATTTT. Translated: CASSYSDNQPQHF.

This clonotype has only a few counts. V and J are TRBV5-1 and TRBJ2-7; a weak D match, TRBD2 (6 bases). Germline CDR1 reads SGHRS; CDR2 reads YFSETQ. Trimming took off 0 bases at V and 0 bases at J, with 10 bases between the two ends. The CDR3 has 15 amino acids. The CDR3 loop reads CASSLVAGTSYEQYF. The CDR3 coding sequence is TGCGCCAGCAGCTTGGTGGCGGGGACCTCCTACGAGCAGTACTTC.

This clonotype was observed a few times. The chain carries TRBV12-3 or TRBV12-4 and TRBJ1-2; 8 bases map to TRBD1. V shed 7 bases, J shed 3 bases, and the junction held 7 bases outside the gene matches. CDR3 size: 14 residues. The CDR3: CASTMTGADYGYTF. The CDR3 region has the DNA TGTGCCAGCACCATGACAGGGGCAGACTATGGCTACACCTTC.

This clonotype was found a few times. The rearrangement links TRBV5-1 to TRBJ2-6; the D gene could be TRBD1 or TRBD2 (5 bases each). V lost 4 bases and J 4 bases, leaving 12 bases between the germline ends. The CDR3 is 15 amino acids. Germline assignment: CDR1 SGHRS and CDR2 YFSETQ. The CDR3 bases are TGCGCCAGCAGCGCCCGAGGGGCCGGGGCCAACGTCCTGACTTTC. It translates to CASSARGAGANVLTF.

This clonotype was detected only a few times. The V call is TRBV4-3, the J call TRBJ1-2; TRBD1 aligns across 8 bases. The CDR3 consists of 16 residues. Germline CDR1 is LGHNA and CDR2 is YSLEER. J gave up 5 bases and V 0 bases, and 8 bases lay outside the gene matches. The DNA of the CDR3 is TGCGCCAGCAGCCAAGATTTCGCAGGGGGCTTTTATGGCTACACCTTC. Translating it yields CASSQDFAGGFYGYTF.

In its sample, this clonotype was seen a few times. The chain is built from TRBV2 and TRBJ2-7, with TRBD2 identical over 9 bases. In germline, CDR1 is SNHLY, CDR2 FYNNEI. The CDR3 length is 16 residues. V dropped 2 bases and J dropped 2; count of bases not matched to a gene: 7. This CDR3 reads CASSEQLAGDPYEQYV. The CDR3 DNA follows: TGTGCCAGCAGTGAACAGTTAGCGGGGGACCCCTACGAGCAGTACGTC.

This clonotype was recorded only once. V and J are TRBV12-3 or TRBV12-4 and TRBJ2-1, with a tentative D call TRBD1 (5 bases). The CDR3 loop spans 16 amino acids. V was clipped by 6 bases and J by 7 bases, with 22 bases between them. For the CDR3, the DNA is TGTGCCAGCAGCTCTTCCCCGCAGGGAAGGTGGAATGAGCAGTTCTTC. It codes for CASSSSPQGRWNEQFF.

This clonotype has a count of ten or more. The rearrangement joins TRBV5-6 to TRBJ2-3; D is undetermined. V lost 2 bases and J 3 bases, leaving 13 bases between the germline ends. CDR3 length: 15 residues. The V gene's germline CDR1 is SGHDT and CDR2 YYEEEE. CDR3 in DNA: TGTGCCAGCAGCTTTGAGACACTACTTACAGATACGCAGTATTTT. It encodes CASSFETLLTDTQYF.

The sample holds a few counts of this clonotype. The chain has TRBV6-5 and TRBJ1-2, with D possibly being TRBD1 (5 bases). Per the germline V gene, CDR1 is MNHEY and CDR2 is SVGAGI. The V end was cut by 1 base, the J end by 4 bases, with 19 bases between. The CDR3 is 17 residues long. CDR3 region: CASSYFERAGLSYGYTF. In DNA, the CDR3 is TGTGCCAGCAGTTACTTCGAGCGGGCAGGGCTGAGCTATGGCTACACCTTC.

The rearrangement uses TRBV24-1 and TRBJ2-1; maybe TRBD2 (7 bases). The V gene lost 9 bases and the J gene lost 0 bases, with 32 bases spanning the gap. The germline V gene encodes CDR1 KGHDR and CDR2 SFDVKD. This CDR3 has 21 amino acids. As DNA, the CDR3 is TGTGCCACCGTCTGGGAGTGGGAGGGGGTTCCTGACTTAAGCTCCTACAATGAGCAGTTCTTC. Protein: CATVWEWEGVPDLSSYNEQFF.

This clonotype occurred many times. The genes are TRBV5-1 and TRBJ1-1, with TRBD1 matching 8 bases. The CDR3 has 15 residues. V was pared by 0 bases and J by 5 bases, with 6 bases of the junction left unmatched. The V gene's germline CDR1 is SGHRS and CDR2 YFSETQ. CDR3 protein: CASSLETQGGTEAFF. CDR3 sequence (DNA): TGCGCCAGCAGCTTGGAAACACAGGGGGGGACTGAAGCTTTCTTT.

This clonotype was detected a few times. V usage is TRBV12-3 or TRBV12-4 and J usage is TRBJ1-5, with 12 bases fitting TRBD1. CDR3 length: 19 residues. The trim removed 4 bases at V and 0 bases at J, leaving 10 bases unmatched. The CDR3 region is CASSSPGQGAQYSNQPQHF. CDR3 sequence (DNA): TGTGCCAGCAGTTCCCCGGGACAGGGGGCGCAGTATAGCAATCAGCCCCAGCATTTT.

V is TRBV6-1 and J is TRBJ1-5, with D possibly matching TRBD1 (5 bases). The CDR3 covers 15 residues. From germline, CDR1 is MNHNS and CDR2 SASEGT. V was shortened by 0 bases and J by 6 bases, with 12 bases between the two germline ends. CDR3 nucleotide sequence: TGTGCCAGCAGTGAAGCGGAGGGGAGGGGTCAGCCCCAGCATTTT. Protein sequence: CASSEAEGRGQPQHF.

This clonotype was recorded at least ten times. V gene TRBV4-3 combines with J gene TRBJ2-1, with D unclear. Germline CDR1 is LGHNA and CDR2 is YSLEER. Deletions cut 0 bases from V and 0 bases from J, with 9 bases between. CDR3 size: 16 residues. The CDR3 nucleotides read TGCGCCAGCAGCCAAGATCCTACAACCTCCTACAATGAGCAGTTCTTC. Translated, it gives CASSQDPTTSYNEQFF.

This clonotype was detected a few times. DNA for the CDR3: TGTGCCAGCAGCGTAGGGACAGGAAGCTCCTACGAGCAGTACTTC. Its protein product is CASSVGTGSSYEQYF. The genes are TRBV9 and TRBJ2-7, with 7 bases identical to TRBD1. CDR3 length: 15 amino acids. Germline CDR1 reads SGDLS; CDR2 reads YYNGEE. Unmatched junction bases numbered 3, after V lost 0 bases and J lost 0 bases.

In this sample, this clonotype turned up a few times. This chain uses TRBV2 with TRBJ2-2, with 11 bases that match TRBD2. The CDR3 has 15 amino acids. Looked up from germline, CDR1 is SNHLY and CDR2 is FYNNEI. Losses at the gene ends were 4 bases for V and 3 bases for J; bases not matched to a gene: 1. This chain's CDR3 is CASSGGLADTGELFF. The CDR3 coding sequence is TGTGCCAGCAGTGGGGGACTAGCGGACACCGGGGAGCTGTTTTTT. Full variable domain (outside the CDR3, taken from reference TRBV2 and TRBJ2-2): EPEVTQTPSHQVTQMGQEVILRCVPISNHLYFYWYRQILGQKVEFLVSFYNNEISEKSEIFDDQFSVERPDGSNFTLKIRSTKLEDSAMYFCASSGGLADTGELFFGEGSRLTVL.